Below, one T cell receptor beta chain is given with its context. These data are taken from a study of identical twins. A universal primer site came from template switching; cDNA carried unique molecular identifiers. Each CDR3 protein is one row after TCRdb ran MiXCR on the 5' RACE reads. This repertoire shows approximately 500,000 distinct CDR3 sequences, 24% found once; its top ten account for 2.9%. With 5 bases removed from V and 12 bases from J, the gap between germline ends came to 15 bases. From germline, CDR1 is SGHTA and CDR2 FQGNSA. The CDR3 is made up of 12 amino acids. A further study also used this sample, focusing on T cells expressing NK-cell markers.

The rearrangement uses TRBV7-2 and TRBJ2-3; weak D call: TRBD1 (5 bases). This TCR was sampled from a woman aged 18-30 years in good health. The sequenced sample was CD4+ T cells sorted from blood. CDR3 amino acids: CASSPQGQGQYF. The DNA for the CDR3 is TGTGCCAGCAGCCCTCAGGGTCAGGGTCAGTATTTT.